The source of this TCR beta chain is a study of blood T cells in healthy people across ages. Study-level points and caveats: Roughly linearly, TCR beta diversity per million T cells fell as age increased.

Primed by a sample-barcoded 5' primer and a J-beta primer mix, a second PCR proceeded for about 7 to 11 cycles. Any given sample supplied a minimum of 3 million CDR3-containing paired-end reads. TCRdb reprocessed the 5' RACE reads via MiXCR and lists one record per CDR3 protein. The top ten clones hold around a quarter of a sample with 800,000 to 900,000 distinct CDR3 sequences, around two thirds of them seen once. This clonotype was counted between two and nine times. Antigen specificity is unknown. Total RNA was extracted at no less than 6 micrograms per sample. The specimen was blood. The sequence was obtained from a man under 40 in good health.

The CDR3 coding sequence is TGCAGTGCTAGAGCGAACACTGAAGCTTTCTTT. This sequence encodes CSARANTEAFF. The chain couples TRBV20-1 to TRBJ1-1; D gene uncertain. Trimming left V 1 base short and J 1 base short, with 1 base between. The CDR3 spans 11 residues. Germline-derived CDR1 and CDR2 are DFQATT and SNEGSKA (reference sequence).